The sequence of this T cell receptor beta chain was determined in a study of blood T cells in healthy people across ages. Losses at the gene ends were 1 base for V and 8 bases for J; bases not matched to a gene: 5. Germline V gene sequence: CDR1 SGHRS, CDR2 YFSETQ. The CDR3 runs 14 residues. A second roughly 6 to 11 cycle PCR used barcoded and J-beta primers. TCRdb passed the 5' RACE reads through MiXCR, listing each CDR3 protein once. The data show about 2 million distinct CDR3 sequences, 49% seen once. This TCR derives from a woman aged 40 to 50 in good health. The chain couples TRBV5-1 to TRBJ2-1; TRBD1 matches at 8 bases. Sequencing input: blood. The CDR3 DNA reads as TGCGCCAGCAGCTTGCAGGGGGCGTCGGATGAGCAGTTCTTC. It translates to CASSLQGASDEQFF.